This T cell receptor (beta chain) was observed in a study of blood T cell repertoires in COVID-19. About the research overall: Material from acute and convalescent COVID-19 was sourced from the United States, Italy and Spain. Nucleic acid was either cDNA or gDNA, and it came from T cells, B-cell-depleted T cells, or PBMCs.

CDR3 size: 13 residues. V lost 0 bases and J lost 9, with 10 bases in between. From germline, CDR1 is SGHTS and CDR2 YDEGEE. Produced via immunoSEQ multiplex PCR; TCRdb's table is partial and in-frame only. The table shows about 210,000 clones, with 70% to 90% occurring only once. This receptor was obtained from a woman aged 40 to 49 with acute or convalescent COVID-19. Sequences were obtained from peripheral blood. The genes are TRBV5-8 and TRBJ1-3, with no clear D. CDR3 sequence (DNA): TGTGCCAGCAGCTTGGGGGAGTGGGCCACCATATATTTT. Its translation: CASSLGEWATIYF.